This T cell receptor (beta chain) was recovered during a study of T cells after yellow fever vaccination. Study-wide context: With SMART-Seq v4 Ultra Low Input, the fractions containing low cell numbers were prepared.

About this clonotype: Its specificity is not known.

Study-level results: Booster samples showed a return of most primary-vaccination clones (about 96% CD4, approximately 90% CD8).

A universal primer site and UMIs were added as TCR cDNA was made by 5'RACE template switching. TCRdb analysed the 5' RACE reads with MiXCR anew, one entry per CDR3 protein. The sample holds 340,000 or so distinct CDR3 sequences, about an eighth seen once. CDR3 length equals 15 residues. J lost 6 bases, V lost 5 bases, and 7 bases had no gene match. CDR1 SGHTA and CDR2 FQGNSA come from the germline V gene. The source of this sequence is a man aged 18 to 30 who received the YFV17D yellow fever vaccine. This chain connects TRBV7-2 to TRBJ2-7; 13 bases map to TRBD2. Sequences were derived from CD4+ T cells sorted from PBMCs, sampled 15 days after the yellow fever booster vaccination. The CDR3 sequence is CASSPGLAGVREQYF. CDR3 in DNA: TGTGCCAGCAGCCCTGGACTAGCGGGGGTCCGCGAGCAGTACTTC.